This passage covers 2 T cell receptor beta chains from one sample sequenced in a study of regulatory T cells in long-lasting Graves disease. Investigators prepared the TCR beta libraries by applying iRepertoire HTBI primers and Arm-PCR of CDR3 regions. Each CDR3 protein is one row after TCRdb ran MiXCR on the multiplex PCR reads. Of roughly 490,000 distinct CDR3 sequences in the sample, less than 25% were seen once. Time point meaning: persistent/refractory GD, antithyroid drugs over 5 years with positive TRAb. The authors made the TCR library using RNA they extracted from PBMCs. The starting material was peripheral blood mononuclear cells (PBMCs), obtained when the disease was refractory, from a patient treated with antithyroid drugs. All receptors come from a female donor with Graves disease.

This clonotype was observed a few times. The V gene is TRBV7-2, the J gene TRBJ1-5; no definite D call. CDR1 and CDR2 (germline): SGHTA, FQGNSA. CDR3 length: 15 amino acids. The V end lost 5 bases, the J end lost 4 bases, and 15 bases lay between the germline ends. The CDR3 DNA reads as TGTGCCAGCAGCCCCGGGCCAGCTGCAAATCAGCCCCAGCATTTT. It yields the protein CASSPGPAANQPQHF.

Many counts were recorded for this clonotype. CDR3 DNA sequence: TGTGCCAGCAGCTTGCGGGACAGGGCAAACCATGGCTACACCTTC. Encoded protein: CASSLRDRANHGYTF. V gene TRBV7-2 combines with J gene TRBJ1-2; 9 nucleotides align to TRBD1. CDR3 length equals 15 residues. Germline V CDR1 and CDR2: SGHTA, FQGNSA. With V trimmed by 3 bases and J by 6 bases, 8 bases remained unmatched.